The entry that follows covers one T cell receptor (beta chain) sequence. It lacks a known antigen. In this CDR3 the conserved last residue, phenylalanine or tryptophan, is missing, so a read error is likely. The donors were under 40 Caucasian individuals from Russia, aged roughly 6 to 100 years, who were systemically healthy. About 9.6 milliliters of peripheral blood were collected from each donor into EDTA-treated Vacutainer tubes. Ficoll-Paque density-gradient centrifugation was used to isolate PBMCs, with at least 7 million per sample. Total RNA was extracted from PBMCs with Trizol reagent, with at least 6 micrograms obtained per sample. For every donor, flow cytometry on a PBMC aliquot measured the percentage of naive CD45RAhigh/CD27high T cells. The record originates from a study of blood T cells in healthy people across ages (dated by TCRdb to the mid-2010s). At the level of the whole study: In model experiments, template switching captured about one uniquely barcoded TCR beta cDNA molecule for every two T cells. The donors were divided into four age groups: young (average approximately 15 years), middle-aged (over 35), aged (about 56) and long-lived (nearly 85). To track age-related changes in TCR beta repertoire diversity, the study relied on deep sequencing normalized with unique cDNA molecular identifiers. The study analyzed two additional independent replicas of 1 million unique cDNA reads from the same blood draw for two donors, one aged 18 to 30 and one aged 80 or older.

Study-wide conclusions, independent of this receptor: Since profiling was done on bulk unsorted PBMCs, naive and antigen-experienced compartments could not be conclusively compared. The CMV infection status of donors was not known, potentially confounding age-related changes in expanded clonotypes. Total diversity estimates from one million sequenced T cells were considered lower bounds and underestimates. Compared with the aged group, the long-lived group had more naive CD4+ T cells, fewer expanded clones and increased TCR diversity, suggesting age selection. A strong correlation was found between observed TCR beta diversity and the percentage of naive T cells measured by flow cytometry. As age increased, observed TCR beta diversity per million T cells dropped in a roughly linear way, and a significant reduction was already evident by age around 41.

Receptors were amplified or captured by 5' RACE. This sample was sequenced with an Illumina HiSeq 2500. A second PCR of roughly 7 to 11 cycles was performed with a sample-barcoded 5' primer and a J-beta primer mix. Each TCR beta cDNA molecule received a unique molecular identifier from a template-switch 5' adaptor carrying 12 random nucleotides. At least 3 million CDR3-containing paired-end reads were obtained from each sample. First-strand cDNA was synthesized from all RNA with the Mint cDNA synthesis kit, primed by a TRBC-specific oligonucleotide. Following uracil-DNA glycosylase treatment, a first 18-cycle PCR with universal primers M1SS and BC2_uni_R was performed on all cDNA. Per the authors' processing: For normalization, 1 million high-quality reads, each with a distinct molecular identifier, were randomly selected from each sample. Reads sharing molecular identifiers were discarded rather than binned into consensus sequences. CDR3 identification, clonotype clustering and error correction used MiTCR with a Q25 quality threshold and the strictest error-elimination algorithm. Lower-bound total TCR beta diversity was estimated with a nonparametric unseen species model using Euler transformation. TCRdb ran its own pipeline on the public reads, namely fastp trimming at Q25 and MiXCR clone calling, and kept in-frame beta chains. Identical CDR3 proteins give one entry, which carries the most common genes and DNA. TCRdb assigned the V and J calls; the authors' analysis was not used. The sample table holds some 800,000 distinct CDR3 sequences, of which approximately 25% were seen once. The top ten clonotypes cover 3% to 4% of the sample.

The sample also formed part of further work on T cells of mothers and their children. The second publication reports: The donors were nine systemically healthy Caucasian individuals, made up of three mothers and their six children. cDNA synthesis used all of the extracted RNA, with approximately 1.4 ug of RNA in each 15 ul reaction. Sample barcodes and 2-4 random nucleotides were added via the M1S primer in the second PCR. Over 8.5 million TCR beta CDR3 reads were obtained for each mother, and some 3.1 million reads were obtained for each child. In both related and unrelated pairs, thymic selection shapes the output of TCR recombination in a similar way, with inherited differences having only a minor effect. Normalized repertoire overlap in related mother-child pairs was always slightly higher than in unrelated mother-child pairs, but the difference was never significant. No persistent microchimeric T cell clones were found, with a detection sensitivity of approximately 100 clones per million clonotypes. Deep NGS was used in the study to compare the TCR beta repertoires of mothers and children and to look for features that separate related mother-child pairs from unrelated individuals. On average, the children were 11 +/- 4 years old, while the mothers were around 40 +/- 4 years old. After adapters were ligated using NEBNext reagents, the libraries underwent 100+100 nt paired-end sequencing on an Illumina HiSeq 2000. Mother and child libraries were prepared a month apart and sequenced in separate runs to prevent cross-contamination. Each donor had between roughly 450,000 and 2,100,000 distinct TCR beta clonotypes identified. Naive TCR beta clonotypes were estimated from low-frequency clonotypes matched to each donor's FACS-determined naive share, without sorting.

The sequencing input was blood. The receptor's source is a boy aged 5-17 years in good health.

The nucleotide sequence is TGCGCCAGCAGCCAAGATTGGGACAGGGGTTCGTCCTATAATTCACCCCTCCACTTA. Translated, this is CASSQDWDRGSSYNSPLHL. In this chain, TRBV4-3 is recombined with TRBJ1-6; the central 10 bases match TRBD1. The germline V gene gives CDR1 as LGHNA and CDR2 as YSLEER. A total of 19 residues make up the CDR3, ends included. Only CDR3 DNA remains: 57 bases, in frame from the first base. V lost 0 bases and J lost 1 base, and the count of bases not matched to a germline gene is 6.